This TCR beta chain was sequenced during a study of T cells in Graves' hyperthyroidism and ophthalmopathy. Study information: At the time of initial diagnosis and before any treatment, peripheral blood was collected.

TCR beta CDR3 region amplification was performed from RNA transcripts. The HTBI primer set served for first-round RT-PCR of the TCR CDR3. TCRdb ran MiXCR on the multiplex PCR reads and lists one entry per CDR3 protein. Counted here are 400,000 or so distinct CDR3 sequences, around 15% occurring once; the ten biggest clones make up over 25%. The CDR3 runs 15 residues. CDR1 and CDR2 from the germline V gene are MNHEY and SMNVEV (reference sequence). Germline trimming cut 3 bases from V and 6 bases from J; bases unmatched to any gene: 4. Study-level points and caveats: The model made its ophthalmopathy prediction, and onset followed a median around 6.5 months later.

This clonotype was recorded a few times. The antigen is not known. The V gene is TRBV27, the J gene TRBJ2-1; 11 positions match TRBD2. This clonotype was obtained from a man aged 45-60 years with Graves' ophthalmopathy. The sequenced sample was blood. CDR3 sequence (DNA): TGTGCCAGCAGTTTGACTAGCGGGGCCCTCAATGAGCAGTTCTTC. This codes for CASSLTSGALNEQFF.